This TCR beta chain appears in the sequencing data of a study of beta chain features in type 1 diabetes. Study-level findings and limits: Patients with Type 1 diabetes showed moderately but significantly shorter TCRB CDR3s in all four CD4+ subsets. Type 1 diabetes patients had fewer VDJ junction insertions and more deletions. The naive, central memory and Treg TCRB repertoires looked more alike in patients than they did in healthy donors.

With respect to this clone: The antigen is unknown.

Germline V CDR1 and CDR2: MNHEY, SMNVEV (reference sequence). The CDR3 totals 13 residues. Germline trimming cut 5 bases from V and 11 bases from J; bases unmatched to any gene: 9. Every isolated RNA sample was fully reverse transcribed, so sequencing captured expressed TCRB transcripts. Measured with immunoSEQ multiplex PCR; TCRdb has only the in-frame clones, and not every one. Among about 400,000 clones listed, around 12% were seen once. The source of this sequence is a woman aged 18-29 years with type 1 diabetes. The sequencing input was naive CD4+ T cells from blood. The chain is built from TRBV27 and TRBJ1-1; 9 positions match TRBD1. CDR3 DNA: TGTGCCAGCAGTCCGTGGGACAGGGCGGTTGCTTTCTTT. This codes for CASSPWDRAVAFF.